This TCR beta chain was sequenced in a study of cytomegalovirus exposure and HLA in healthy donors. Study-level results: Upon later analysis, HLA-associated TCR beta chains proved more clonally expanded than other, equally common chains. Trimming of TCR beta V- and J-genes showed a link, identified in a later analysis, to a missense DCLRE1C variant.

As to this clone: Its cognate antigen is unknown.

CDR3 size: 16 residues. V was cut by 6 bases and J by 4 bases, with 19 bases left in between. Germline V gene sequence: CDR1 MRHNA, CDR2 SNTAGT. Though probably carrying unrecorded immune exposures, donors were nominally healthy at sampling. Primers: 60 Vbeta forward and 13 Jbeta reverse. Methods used by the authors: In a later analysis, approximately 80 million unique TCR beta chains included roughly 11 million shared by two or more donors. TCRdb keeps only in-frame clones here, not all; method: immunoSEQ multiplex PCR. That table furnishes V, J and clone size, whereas the DNA furnished D and trimming. The sample data list 150,000 to 250,000 clones.

Specimen: PBMCs. This clonotype was obtained from a boy between 5 and 17 years old in good health and CMV-seronegative. V is TRBV6-4 and J is TRBJ1-5, with D hard to call. The CDR3: CASSSIFQVRNQPQHF. In DNA form, the CDR3 reads TGTGCCAGCAGCTCCATTTTTCAGGTCAGAAATCAGCCCCAGCATTTT.